These T cell receptor beta chains were read from a single sample in a study of shared clonotypes between healthy human individuals. Sequencing was performed with immunoSEQ multiplex PCR; in TCRdb, only in-frame clones are kept and a portion is missing. This sample has roughly 1,100,000 clones, with about 75% found just once. The sample taken for sequencing was memory CD4+ T cells sorted from blood. The origin of the receptors is a man aged 18 to 29 in good health. Each CDR3 is given with its conserved first and last residue. D genes are given only for firm matches.

V,J,D,DNA,CDR3
TRBV4-3,TRBJ2-6,.,TGCGCCAGCAGCCAAGATCTATATGCTGGGGCCAACGTCCTGACTTTC,CASSQDLYAGANVLTF
TRBV10-3,TRBJ2-1,TRBD2,TGTGCCACGGGAGCGGGGGGGCTTGATGAGCAGTTCTTC,CATGAGGLDEQFF
TRBV9,TRBJ2-7,.,TGTGCCAGCAGCGCATCAGAATTCAGGTCCTACGAGCAGTACTTC,CASSASEFRSYEQYF
TRBV10-3,TRBJ2-5,TRBD2,TGTGCCATCAGTGAGTCGGGAGGGGACCAAGAGACCCAGTACTTC,CAISESGGDQETQYF
TRBV9,TRBJ1-3,.,TGTGCCAGCAGCCCCTCCTTTTTCTCTGGAAACACCATATATTTT,CASSPSFFSGNTIYF
TRBV21-1,TRBJ1-1,.,TGTGCCAGCAGCAAAGTGGGCCCCCCCATCATAGCTTTCTTT,CASSKVGPPIIAFF
TRBV7-7,TRBJ2-5,TRBD1,TGTGCTAGCAGTCGGGACAGGAGAGAGACCCAGTACTTC,CASSRDRRETQYF
TRBV5-8,TRBJ1-4,.,TGTGCCAGCACAGGGATCGCAACTAATGAAAAACTGTTTTTT,CASTGIATNEKLFF
TRBV15,TRBJ2-6,.,TGTGCCACCAGCAGAGATCGTGGGGCCAACGTCCTGACTTTC,CATSRDRGANVLTF
TRBV2,TRBJ1-4,.,TGTGCCTCCCGGGCAACTAATGAAAAACTGTTTTTT,CASRATNEKLFF
TRBV11-2,TRBJ2-1,.,TGTGCCAGCAGCTTACTGGGAGGGGGCTCCTACAATGAGCAGTTCTTC,CASSLLGGGSYNEQFF